This T cell receptor (beta chain) appears in the sequencing data of a study of graft-versus-host responses after intestinal transplantation. As for the study in general: Transplantation in recipients was multivisceral, liver-intestinal, or isolated intestinal. Every recipient underwent anti-thymocyte globulin induction, then tacrolimus and steroids for approximately three years.

V trimming: 6 bases; J trimming: 1 base; junction bases outside the gene matches: 3. This CDR3 has 13 residues. CDR1 SGHRS and CDR2 YFSETQ come from the germline V gene. Remarks on this clone: Its antigen is unknown.

General observations from the study: Marrow from the recipient contained GvH clones, some of which had appeared first in ileum or blood. Graft-versus-host to host-versus-graft clonal ratios in allografts were high in patients with graft-donor T cell macrochimerism.

Assay used: immunoSEQ multiplex PCR; TCRdb lists only in-frame clones, some missing. The sample lists tens of thousands of clones; just under 95% were seen once. The TCR originated in a human donor who received an intestinal transplant. The chain recombines TRBV5-1 with TRBJ2-5, with 7 bases that match TRBD1. Sequenced material: unstimulated CD4+ T cells sorted from spleen or lymph node cells, taken before intestinal transplant. This CDR3 is CASTGTAQETQYF. CDR3 nucleotides: TGCGCCAGCACCGGGACAGCCCAAGAGACCCAGTACTTC.